Detailed here is one T cell receptor (beta chain). The ends lost 3 bases at V and 7 bases at J; junction bases unmatched: 0. Germline assignment: CDR1 MNHNS and CDR2 SASEGT. The CDR3 contains 13 residues. The repertoire was sequenced with immunoSEQ multiplex PCR; TCRdb's copy has only in-frame clones and lacks some. The table includes 25,000 or so clones, less than 90% detected once. The data originate from a study of T cells in localized non-small cell lung cancer. V usage is TRBV6-1 and J usage is TRBJ2-1; 10 bases are shared with TRBD2. The input for sequencing was peripheral blood, taken before any cancer treatment. The TCR comes from a female donor of 60 years or more with stage I lung adenocarcinoma. CDR3 bases: TGTGCCAGCAGTGAGACTAGCGGGAATGAGCAGTTCTTC. Amino acid sequence: CASSETSGNEQFF.